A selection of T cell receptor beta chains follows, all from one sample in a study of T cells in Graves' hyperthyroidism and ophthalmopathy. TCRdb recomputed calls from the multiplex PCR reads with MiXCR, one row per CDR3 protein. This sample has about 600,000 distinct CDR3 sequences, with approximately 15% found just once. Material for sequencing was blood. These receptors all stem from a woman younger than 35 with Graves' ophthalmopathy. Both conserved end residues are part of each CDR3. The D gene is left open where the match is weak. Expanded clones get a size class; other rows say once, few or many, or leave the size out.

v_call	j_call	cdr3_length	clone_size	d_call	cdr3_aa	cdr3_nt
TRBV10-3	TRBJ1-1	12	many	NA	CAISSPGTEAFF	TGTGCCATCAGCTCCCCAGGGACTGAAGCTTTCTTT
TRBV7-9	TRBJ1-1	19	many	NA	CASTPPRGVPIHLNTEAFF	TGTGCCAGCACCCCTCCGAGGGGGGTTCCCATTCACCTGAACACTGAAGCTTTCTTT
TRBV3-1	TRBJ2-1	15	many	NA	CASSQDLGRHNEQFF	TGTGCCAGCAGCCAAGATCTAGGGCGGCACAATGAGCAGTTCTTC
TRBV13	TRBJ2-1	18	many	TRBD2	CASSSGLAGGPGYNEQFF	TGTGCCAGCAGCTCGGGACTAGCGGGAGGGCCGGGGTACAATGAGCAGTTCTTC
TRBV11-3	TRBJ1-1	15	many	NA	CASSDGFRMNTEAFF	TGTGCCAGCAGCGACGGGTTCAGAATGAACACTGAAGCTTTCTTT
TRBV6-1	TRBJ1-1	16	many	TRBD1	CASSEAGQAANTEAFF	TGTGCCAGCAGTGAAGCGGGACAGGCCGCGAACACTGAAGCTTTCTTT
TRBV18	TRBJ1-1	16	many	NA	CASSPTGPSMNTEAFF	TGTGCCAGCTCACCTACCGGGCCTTCCATGAACACTGAAGCTTTCTTT
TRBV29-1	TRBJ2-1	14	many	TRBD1	CSVEGQGSYNEQFF	TGCAGCGTTGAGGGACAGGGTTCCTACAATGAGCAGTTCTTC
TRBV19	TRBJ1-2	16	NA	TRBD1	CASTPGQGASGYGYTF	TGTGCCAGTACCCCGGGACAGGGGGCGTCGGGCTATGGCTACACCTTC
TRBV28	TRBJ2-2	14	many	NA	CASRTRRNTGELFF	TGTGCCAGCAGGACGAGGAGAAACACCGGGGAGCTGTTTTTT
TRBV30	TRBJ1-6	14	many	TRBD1	CAWSWGTGDSPLHF	TGTGCCTGGAGTTGGGGGACAGGGGATTCACCCCTCCACTTT
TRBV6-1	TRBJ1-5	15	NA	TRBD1	CASSPGTGTYQPQHF	TGTGCCAGCAGCCCCGGGACAGGGACATATCAGCCCCAGCATTTT
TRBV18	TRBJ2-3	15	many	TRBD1	CASSQGTGGTDTQYF	TGTGCCAGCTCCCAAGGGACAGGGGGCACAGATACGCAGTATTTT
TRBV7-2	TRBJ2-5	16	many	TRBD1	CASSSWTGPGGKTQYF	TGTGCCAGCAGCTCCTGGACAGGGCCGGGCGGAAAGACCCAGTACTTC
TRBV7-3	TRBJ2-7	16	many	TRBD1	CASSVGQGSGSYEQYF	TGTGCCAGCAGCGTTGGACAGGGGTCGGGCTCCTACGAGCAGTACTTC
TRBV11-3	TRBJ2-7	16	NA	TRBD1	CASSQERRQGHYEQYF	TGCGCCAGCAGCCAAGAAAGGAGACAGGGCCACTACGAGCAGTACTTC
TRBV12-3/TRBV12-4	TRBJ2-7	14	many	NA	CASSLYRGSYEQYF	TGTGCCAGCAGTCTTTATCGGGGATCCTACGAGCAGTACTTC
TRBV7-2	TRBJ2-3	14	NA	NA	CASSPTRGTDTQYF	TGTGCCAGCAGCCCCACTCGAGGCACAGATACGCAGTATTTT
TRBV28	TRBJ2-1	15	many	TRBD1	CASSPPGTGVNEQFF	TGTGCCAGCAGTCCTCCCGGGACAGGGGTCAATGAGCAGTTCTTC
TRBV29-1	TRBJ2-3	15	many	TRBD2	CSGIPSGRVSDTQYF	TGCAGCGGTATTCCTAGCGGGAGAGTTTCAGATACGCAGTATTTT
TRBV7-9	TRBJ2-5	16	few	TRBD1	CASSLRDSLYQETQYF	TGTGCCAGCAGCTTAAGGGACAGTCTATACCAAGAGACCCAGTACTTC
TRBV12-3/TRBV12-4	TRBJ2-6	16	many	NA	CASGVLIGSGANVLTF	TGTGCCAGCGGAGTTTTGATTGGCTCTGGGGCCAACGTCCTGACTTTC
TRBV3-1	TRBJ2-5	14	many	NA	CASSLTSARGTQYF	TGTGCCAGCAGCCTTACCTCCGCCAGGGGGACCCAGTACTTC
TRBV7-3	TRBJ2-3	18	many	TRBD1	CASSSPLIDRGVPDTQYF	TGTGCCAGCAGCTCTCCGTTAATCGACAGGGGAGTTCCAGATACGCAGTATTTT
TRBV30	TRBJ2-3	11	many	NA	CAWSVWREQYF	TGTGCCTGGAGTGTATGGCGGGAGCAGTATTTT
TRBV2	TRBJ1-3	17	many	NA	CASSERVPVIGGNTIYF	TGTGCCAGCAGTGAAAGGGTCCCAGTCATTGGGGGAAACACCATATATTTT
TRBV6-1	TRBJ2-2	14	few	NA	CASSGSGNTGELFF	TGTGCCAGCAGTGGTAGCGGGAACACCGGGGAGCTGTTTTTT
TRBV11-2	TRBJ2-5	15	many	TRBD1	CASSLRRGQVKLQYF	TGTGCCAGCAGCTTACGCAGGGGGCAAGTGAAGCTCCAGTACTTC
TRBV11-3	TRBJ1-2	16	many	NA	CASSLDRGVRSYGYTF	TGTGCCAGCAGCCTGGACAGAGGCGTCCGGAGCTATGGCTACACCTTC
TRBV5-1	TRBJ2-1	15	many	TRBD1	CASSRKDRADNEQFF	TGCGCCAGCAGCAGAAAGGACAGGGCGGACAATGAGCAGTTCTTC
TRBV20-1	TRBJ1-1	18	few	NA	CSARDIYRNHEMNTEAFF	TGCAGTGCTAGAGATATTTACAGGAACCACGAAATGAACACTGAAGCTTTCTTT
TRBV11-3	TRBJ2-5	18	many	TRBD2	CASSGRTSGRALQETQYF	TGTGCCAGCAGCGGGCGGACTAGCGGGAGGGCCCTCCAAGAGACCCAGTACTTC
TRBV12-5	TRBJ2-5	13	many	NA	CASGLDLQETQYF	TGTGCTAGTGGTTTGGATCTCCAAGAGACCCAGTACTTC
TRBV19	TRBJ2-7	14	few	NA	CASSPNPGTYEQYF	TGTGCCAGTAGTCCCAACCCGGGTACCTACGAGCAGTACTTC
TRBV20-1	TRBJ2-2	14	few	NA	CSASQYRNTGELFF	TGCAGTGCTAGCCAGTACAGAAACACCGGGGAGCTGTTTTTT
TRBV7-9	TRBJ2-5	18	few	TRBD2	CASSYSPGLAGLSETQYF	TGTGCCAGCAGTTACTCCCCGGGACTAGCGGGTCTAAGCGAGACCCAGTACTTC
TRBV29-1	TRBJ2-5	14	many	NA	CSVRGDPTGETQYF	TGCAGCGTTCGAGGGGACCCCACAGGGGAGACCCAGTACTTC
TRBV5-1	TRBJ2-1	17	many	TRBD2	CASSPPTSGSSYNEQFF	TGCGCCAGCAGCCCCCCGACTAGCGGTAGCTCCTACAATGAGCAGTTCTTC
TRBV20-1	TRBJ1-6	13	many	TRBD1	CSAHGTENSPLHF	TGCAGTGCTCATGGGACAGAAAATTCACCCCTCCACTTT
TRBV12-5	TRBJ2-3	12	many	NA	CASGLVVDTQYF	TGTGCTAGTGGTTTGGTGGTGGATACGCAGTATTTT
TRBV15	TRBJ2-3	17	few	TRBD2	CATSRDEGLALTDTQYF	TGTGCCACCAGCAGAGACGAGGGACTAGCGCTTACAGATACGCAGTATTTT
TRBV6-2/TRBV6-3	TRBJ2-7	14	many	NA	CASSKGLLSYEQYF	TGTGCCAGCAGTAAGGGACTTCTCTCCTACGAGCAGTACTTC